The next 7 T cell receptor beta chains were all read from a single sample in a study of neurological immune-mediated disorders. One entry per CDR3 protein, called by TCRdb with MiXCR from the 5' RACE reads. Of around 69,000 distinct CDR3 sequences listed, about 10% were seen once; the top ten hold about 9.6%. The time point is: longitudinal time-point 1 (baseline). The sample taken for sequencing was PBMCs. These receptors all stem from a man aged 25-45 years in good health.

About this clonotype: The junction departs from the called germline gene at one end, perhaps through a read error. The chain has TRBV7-8 and TRBJ2-1; 9 bases fit TRBD2. The CDR3 sequence is 15 residues long. Germline assignment: CDR1 SGHVS and CDR2 FQNEAQ. The CDR3 nucleotides are TGTGTCAGCAGCAGCGGGGGGAATTCATACAATGAGCAGTTCTTC. Residues: CVSSSGGNSYNEQFF.

The chain joins TRBV14 to TRBJ2-7; maybe TRBD1 (5 bases). The CDR3 spans 16 residues. The V and J ends lost 0 bases and 12 bases respectively, with 24 bases between them. Germline-derived CDR1 and CDR2 are SGHDN and FVKESK. CDR3 in amino acids: CASSQDVPHGAYDPYF. The CDR3, as DNA: TGTGCCAGCAGCCAAGATGTTCCCCATGGGGCCTACGATCCGTACTTC. The variable domain in full, with the rest retrieved from reference TRBV14 and TRBJ2-7, is EAGVTQFPSHSVIEKGQTVTLRCDPISGHDNLYWYRRVMGKEIKFLLHFVKESKQDESGMPNNRFLAERTGGTYSTLKVQPAELEDSGVYFCASSQDVPHGAYDPYFGPGTRLTVT.

By share, this clonotype counts as large (0.1 to 1%). The J gene is TRBJ1-1, the V gene TRBV20-1; D unclear. CDR3 length: 13 residues. Trimming took off 1 base at V and 0 bases at J, with 6 bases between the two ends. The germline V gene encodes CDR1 DFQATT and CDR2 SNEGSKA (reference sequence). The CDR3 protein is CSARVSLNTEAFF. The CDR3, as DNA: TGCAGTGCTAGAGTATCCCTGAACACTGAAGCTTTCTTT.

This clonotype was observed a handful of times. The chain joins TRBV5-1 to TRBJ1-1, with D possibly TRBD1 on 5 matching bases. V was pared by 4 bases and J by 0 bases, with 10 bases between. This CDR3 is built from 14 residues. CDR1 and CDR2 (germline): SGHRS, YFSETQ. The DNA for the CDR3 is TGCGCCAGCAGCACTGGGGCGCTGAACACTGAAGCTTTCTTT. Amino acids: CASSTGALNTEAFF.

This clonotype has ten or more counts. The rearrangement links TRBV27 to TRBJ2-5, with D uncertain. Per germline, CDR1 MNHEY and CDR2 SMNVEV (reference sequence). The CDR3 runs to 15 residues. The ends were cut back, 2 bases at V and 1 base at J, with 11 bases in the middle. CDR3 amino acids: CASSLLPASQETQYF. In DNA form, the CDR3 reads TGTGCCAGCAGTTTACTCCCGGCCAGCCAAGAGACCCAGTACTTC.

This clonotype appeared many times. This chain joins TRBV7-9 and TRBJ2-2; 9 bases match TRBD2. Per germline, CDR1 SEHNR and CDR2 FQNEAQ (reference sequence). Trimming cost V 5 bases and J 7 bases; bases outside gene matches: 14. There are 17 residues in the CDR3. CDR3 loop: CASSPLAGGRARGELFF. The CDR3 DNA reads TGTGCCAGCAGCCCGCTCGCGGGCGGGAGGGCCCGCGGGGAGCTGTTTTTT.

This clonotype was observed many times. The chain employs TRBV6-4 and TRBJ2-1, with 10 nucleotides matching TRBD2. V was pared by 6 bases and J by 8 bases, with 10 bases of the junction left unmatched. In germline, CDR1 is MRHNA, CDR2 SNTAGT. The CDR3 consists of 15 residues. CDR3 amino acids: CASSAGLAEVDEQFF. CDR3 nucleotides: TGTGCCAGCAGCGCCGGACTAGCGGAAGTCGATGAGCAGTTCTTC.